This record concerns one TCR beta chain sequence. As yet, its antigen is unknown. The sample is drawn from a study of T cell responses to AZD1222 COVID-19 vaccine. Findings and caveats of the study: Unmutated variant regions reportedly attract nearly half of all spike-specific TCRs. The donors showed a predominance of white British ancestry and of females, with possible underestimation of clonal diversity. Regions 160-218 and 743-854 dominated among vaccine-associated CD4 TCRs spanning spike. A rise in Spike-specific TCR breadth and depth followed two AZD1222 doses.

Sequenced by immunoSEQ multiplex PCR; TCRdb stores in-frame clones only, minus some. The table has some 100,000 clones, approximately 90% seen once. V shed 0 bases and J shed 3 bases, with 9 bases lying between them. The CDR3 has 14 residues. Per germline, CDR1 SGHNT and CDR2 YYREEE (reference sequence). The rearrangement uses TRBV5-4 and TRBJ2-5, with D maybe TRBD2 (6 bases). The source is an adult in good health. The material was peripheral blood, obtained on day 0 of AZD1222 vaccination. The CDR3 is CASSLGGAEETQYF. The CDR3 region has the DNA TGTGCCAGCAGCTTGGGCGGGGCCGAAGAGACCCAGTACTTC.